One and the same sample provided the 12 T cell receptor beta chains below, sequenced in a study of blood T cell repertoires in COVID-19. Generated by immunoSEQ multiplex PCR, the TCRdb table keeps only in-frame clones and is missing some. Found here are roughly 200,000 clones, about 82% of them singletons; the top ten hold 5.6%. Material for sequencing was PBMCs or T cells enriched from blood (not recorded which). All receptors come from a man in his forties or fifties with acute COVID-19.

In DNA, the CDR3 is TGTGCCAGCAGCCCCATGGGACTAGCGGTTCACAATGAGCAGTTCTTC. Translation gives CASSPMGLAVHNEQFF. The rearrangement uses TRBV5-4 and TRBJ2-1, with 11 bases fitting TRBD2. V shed 4 bases and J 5 bases; nucleotides not matched to a gene: 8. The CDR3 is made up of 16 amino acids. Per germline, CDR1 SGHNT and CDR2 YYREEE (reference sequence).

V usage is TRBV3-1 (or the pseudogene TRBV3-2) and J usage is TRBJ1-2, with D possibly matching TRBD1 (6 bases). The germline V gene has CDR1 LGHDT and CDR2 YNNKEL (reference sequence). V was shortened by 1 base and J by 8 bases, with 11 bases between the two germline ends. The CDR3 contains 13 residues. CDR3 in amino acids: CASSQADRWGYTF. DNA for the CDR3: TGTGCCAGCAGCCAAGCCGACAGGTGGGGCTACACCTTC.

This chain uses TRBV2 with TRBJ2-3, with 9 nucleotides matching TRBD1. V gave up 6 bases and J gave up 1 base; unmatched junction bases: 8. Germline values: CDR1 SNHLY, CDR2 FYNNEI. The CDR3 spans 16 residues. CDR3 region: CASSPQGAGGTDTQYF. The CDR3 DNA sequence: TGTGCCAGCAGCCCACAGGGGGCAGGGGGCACAGATACGCAGTATTTT.

The rearrangement uses TRBV18 and TRBJ1-1; tentatively, D is TRBD1 (6 bases). V was shortened by 3 bases and J by 4 bases, with 21 bases between the two germline ends. The CDR3 has 17 residues. Germline V gene lookup returns CDR1 KGHSH and CDR2 LQKENI. Here the CDR3 DNA reads TGTGCCAGCTCACCCCCAAGAACCTACAGGGCCCCCACTGAAGCTTTCTTT. This encodes CASSPPRTYRAPTEAFF. Together with reference TRBV18 and TRBJ1-1, the CDR3 gives the full variable domain: NAGVMQNPRHLVRRRGQEARLRCSPMKGHSHVYWYRQLPEEGLKFMVYLQKENIIDESGMPKERFSAEFPKEGPSILRIQQVVRGDSAAYFCASSPPRTYRAPTEAFFGQGTRLTVV.

The J gene is TRBJ2-1, the V gene TRBV6-5; possible D gene TRBD2, 6 bases. Germline assignment: CDR1 MNHEY and CDR2 SVGAGI. This CDR3 has 15 residues. Trimming pared 0 bases from V and 9 bases from J, leaving 15 bases between. CDR3 in amino acids: CASSYSRERYREQFF. CDR3 bases: TGTGCCAGCAGTTACTCCCGGGAGAGATATCGTGAGCAGTTCTTC.

The rearrangement joins TRBV28 to TRBJ2-3; 14 bases match TRBD2. The CDR3 length is 17 residues. V lost 4 bases and J lost 4; bases outside the gene matches: 7. The germline V gene encodes CDR1 MDHEN and CDR2 SYDVKM. The CDR3 reads CASSWTSGRMLADTQYF. The DNA for the CDR3 is TGTGCCAGCAGTTGGACTAGCGGGAGGATGTTAGCAGATACGCAGTATTTT.

The chain couples TRBV7-9 to TRBJ2-4; D possibly corresponds to TRBD1 (5 bases). The CDR3 is made up of 14 amino acids. Germline CDR1 and CDR2: SEHNR and FQNEAQ (reference sequence). The ends were cut back, 5 bases at V and 4 bases at J, with 12 bases in the middle. CDR3 sequence reads: CASSLLTGKNIQYF. The CDR3 coding sequence is TGTGCCAGCAGCCTTCTAACAGGAAAAAACATTCAGTACTTC.

The rearrangement uses TRBV5-4 and TRBJ2-5; 7 positions agree with TRBD1. The CDR3 contains 12 residues. V was clipped by 4 bases and J by 7 bases; unmatched bases: 4. CDR1 SGHNT and CDR2 YYREEE come from the germline V gene (reference sequence). This CDR3 is CASSGPGGTQYF. CDR3 sequence (DNA): TGTGCCAGCAGCGGACCAGGGGGGACCCAGTACTTC.

The V call is TRBV28, the J call TRBJ2-1; TRBD1 might be the D (5 bases). The CDR3 runs 12 residues. The germline V gene encodes CDR1 MDHEN and CDR2 SYDVKM. V lost 8 bases to trimming and J lost 7 bases, with 12 bases between them. As DNA, the CDR3 is TGTGCCAGCTCGATAACAGGAAATGAGCAGTTCTTC. Translated, it gives CASSITGNEQFF.

The rearrangement uses TRBV30 and TRBJ1-6, with D hard to call. Trimming took 0 bases from V and 10 from J, leaving 16 bases between them. This CDR3 has 15 residues. Germline CDR1 and CDR2: GTSNPN and SVGIG (reference sequence). The CDR3 sequence: CAWSVGGGRGSPLHF. The CDR3 DNA sequence: TGTGCCTGGAGTGTAGGCGGCGGGAGAGGGTCACCCCTCCACTTT.

The J gene is TRBJ2-1, the V gene TRBV28; the match to TRBD1 covers 9 bases. Trimming removed 6 bases from V and 10 bases from J; junction bases left unmatched: 7. There are 13 residues in the CDR3. Germline assignment: CDR1 MDHEN and CDR2 SYDVKM. Here the CDR3 DNA reads TGTGCCAGCAGGGGGACAGGGAAGGGCGAGCAGTTCTTC. Translating gives CASRGTGKGEQFF.

The rearrangement uses TRBV2 and TRBJ2-3; 7 bases match TRBD2. This CDR3 is built from 13 residues. The germline gives CDR1 SNHLY, CDR2 FYNNEI. The CDR3 protein is CSNGREARDTQYF. The CDR3, as DNA: TGTTCTAACGGTCGGGAGGCCAGAGATACGCAGTATTTT.